This TCR beta chain came from a study of T cells in localized non-small cell lung cancer. Germline values: CDR1 SGHDN, CDR2 FVKESK. Trimming removed 3 bases from V and 10 bases from J, with 15 bases in between. This CDR3 contains 13 residues. TCRdb keeps only in-frame clones here, not all; method: immunoSEQ multiplex PCR. The profile covers roughly 4,700 clones, with around a fifth appearing a single time and 5.2% taken by the ten largest. This material consisted of lung tumor tissue, taken before any cancer treatment. The origin of this receptor is a female donor at least 60 years old with stage I lung adenocarcinoma. The genes are TRBV14 and TRBJ1-2, with D perhaps TRBD1 (5 bases). The CDR3 DNA reads TGTGCCAGCAGCCAGGCCGACAGTGCCCTCTACACCTTC. Its translation is CASSQADSALYTF. The variable domain in full, completed from reference TRBV14 and TRBJ1-2, reads EAGVTQFPSHSVIEKGQTVTLRCDPISGHDNLYWYRRVMGKEIKFLLHFVKESKQDESGMPNNRFLAERTGGTYSTLKVQPAELEDSGVYFCASSQADSALYTFGSGTRLTVV.